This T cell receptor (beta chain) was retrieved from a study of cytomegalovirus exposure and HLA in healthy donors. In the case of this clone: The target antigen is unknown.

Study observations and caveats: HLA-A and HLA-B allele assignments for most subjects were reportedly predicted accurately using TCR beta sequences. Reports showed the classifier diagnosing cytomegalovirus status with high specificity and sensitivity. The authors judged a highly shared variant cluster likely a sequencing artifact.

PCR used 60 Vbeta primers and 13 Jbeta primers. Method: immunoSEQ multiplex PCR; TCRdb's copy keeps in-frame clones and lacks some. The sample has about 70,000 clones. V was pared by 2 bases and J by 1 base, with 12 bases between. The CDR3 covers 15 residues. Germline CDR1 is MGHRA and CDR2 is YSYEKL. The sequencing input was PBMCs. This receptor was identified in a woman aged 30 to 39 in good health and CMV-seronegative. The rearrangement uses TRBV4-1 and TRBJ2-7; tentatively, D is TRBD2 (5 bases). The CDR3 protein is CASSQSAGLSYEQYF. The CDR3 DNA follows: TGCGCCAGCAGCCAATCGGCAGGACTGTCCTACGAGCAGTACTTC.